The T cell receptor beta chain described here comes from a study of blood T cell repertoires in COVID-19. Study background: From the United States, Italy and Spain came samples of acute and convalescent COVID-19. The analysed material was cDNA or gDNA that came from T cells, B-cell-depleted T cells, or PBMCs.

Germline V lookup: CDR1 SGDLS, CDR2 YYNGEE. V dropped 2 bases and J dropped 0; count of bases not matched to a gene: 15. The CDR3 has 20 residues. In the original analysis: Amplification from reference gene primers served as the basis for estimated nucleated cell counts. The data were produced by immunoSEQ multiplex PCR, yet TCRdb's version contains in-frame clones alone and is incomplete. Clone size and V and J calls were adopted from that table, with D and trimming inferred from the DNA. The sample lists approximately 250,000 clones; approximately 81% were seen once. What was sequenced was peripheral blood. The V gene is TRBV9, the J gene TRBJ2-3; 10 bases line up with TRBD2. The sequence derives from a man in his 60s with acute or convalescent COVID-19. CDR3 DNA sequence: TGTGCCAGCAGCGTCACCCGATACCCTCTAGCGGGAGATAGCACAGATACGCAGTATTTT. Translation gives CASSVTRYPLAGDSTDTQYF.